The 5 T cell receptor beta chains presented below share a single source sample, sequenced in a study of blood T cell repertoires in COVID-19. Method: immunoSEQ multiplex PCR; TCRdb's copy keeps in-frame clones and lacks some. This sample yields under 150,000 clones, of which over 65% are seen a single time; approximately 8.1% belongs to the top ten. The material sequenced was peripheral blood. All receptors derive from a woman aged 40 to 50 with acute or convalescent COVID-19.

CDR3 coding DNA: TGTGCCAGCAGTTACCCCCAGCGGGGGGGCCCTGAGCAGTTCTTC. Its protein is CASSYPQRGGPEQFF. V and J are TRBV6-6 and TRBJ2-1, with 10 nucleotides matching TRBD2. Germline V CDR1 and CDR2: MNHNY, SVGAGI (reference sequence). The V segment lost 2 bases and the J segment 9 bases; nucleotides outside the gene matches: 7. This CDR3 region has 15 residues.

This chain's CDR3 is CASSLIGGKLFF. The CDR3 bases are TGTGCCAGCAGCTTAATAGGGGGCAAACTGTTTTTT. The chain employs TRBV5-4 and TRBJ1-4, with TRBD1 matching 7 bases. From germline, CDR1 is SGHNT and CDR2 YYREEE (reference sequence). There are 12 residues in the CDR3. Trimming cost V 2 bases and J 11 bases; bases outside gene matches: 3. Based on the CDR3 plus reference TRBV5-4 and TRBJ1-4, the full variable domain is ETGVTQSPTHLIKTRGQQVTLRCSSQSGHNTVSWYQQALGQGPQFIFQYYREEENGRGNFPPRFSGLQFPNYSSELNVNALELDDSALYLCASSLIGGKLFFGSGTQLSVL.

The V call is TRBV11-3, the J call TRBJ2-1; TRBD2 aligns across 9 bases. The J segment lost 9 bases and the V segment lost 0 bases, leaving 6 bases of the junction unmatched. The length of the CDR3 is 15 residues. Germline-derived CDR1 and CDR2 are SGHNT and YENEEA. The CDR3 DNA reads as TGTGCCAGCAGCTTAGAGGCGGGGGGGCTGGGTGAGCAGTTCTTC. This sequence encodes CASSLEAGGLGEQFF.

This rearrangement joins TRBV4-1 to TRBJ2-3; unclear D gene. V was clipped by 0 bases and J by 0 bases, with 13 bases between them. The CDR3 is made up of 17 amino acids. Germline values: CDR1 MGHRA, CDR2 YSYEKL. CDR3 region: CASSQDEWATSTDTQYF. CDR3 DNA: TGCGCCAGCAGCCAAGATGAGTGGGCTACTAGCACAGATACGCAGTATTTT.

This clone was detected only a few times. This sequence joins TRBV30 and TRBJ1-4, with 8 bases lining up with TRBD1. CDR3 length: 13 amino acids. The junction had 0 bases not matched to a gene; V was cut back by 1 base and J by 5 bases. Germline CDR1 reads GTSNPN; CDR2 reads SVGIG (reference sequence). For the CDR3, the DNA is TGTGCCTGGAGTGGGACAGGGAATGAAAAACTGTTTTTT. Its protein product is CAWSGTGNEKLFF. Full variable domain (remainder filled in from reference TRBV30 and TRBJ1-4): SQTIHQWPATLVQPVGSPLSLECTVEGTSNPNLYWYRQAAGRGLQLLFYSVGIGQISSEVPQNLSASRPQDRQFILSSKKLLLSDSGFYLCAWSGTGNEKLFFGSGTQLSVL.